This T cell receptor (beta chain) emerged from a study of shared clonotypes between healthy human individuals. Study conclusions and caveats: When compared with the clonotypes that were shared by all four sorted-subset donors, the non-shared clonotypes turned out to have lower generation probabilities.

A word on this clone: Its antigen is unidentified.

CDR3 size: 16 residues. Per germline, CDR1 SGHRS and CDR2 YFSETQ. The J segment lost 4 bases and the V segment lost 4 bases, leaving 7 bases of the junction unmatched. The assay was immunoSEQ multiplex PCR, and TCRdb's table has in-frame clones only and misses some. The top ten clones hold 0.4% to 0.55% of a sample with over 1.5 million clones, nearly 99% of them seen once. Input material: naive CD4+ T cells sorted from blood. Subset reported: CD45RA+ positively selected. This chain links TRBV5-1 with TRBJ1-5, with TRBD1 matching over 11 bases. The TCR was taken from a man aged 30 to 45 in good health. CDR3 sequence reads: CASSTGTGGFNQPQHF. The CDR3 DNA reads TGCGCCAGCAGCACGGGGACAGGGGGTTTTAATCAGCCCCAGCATTTT.